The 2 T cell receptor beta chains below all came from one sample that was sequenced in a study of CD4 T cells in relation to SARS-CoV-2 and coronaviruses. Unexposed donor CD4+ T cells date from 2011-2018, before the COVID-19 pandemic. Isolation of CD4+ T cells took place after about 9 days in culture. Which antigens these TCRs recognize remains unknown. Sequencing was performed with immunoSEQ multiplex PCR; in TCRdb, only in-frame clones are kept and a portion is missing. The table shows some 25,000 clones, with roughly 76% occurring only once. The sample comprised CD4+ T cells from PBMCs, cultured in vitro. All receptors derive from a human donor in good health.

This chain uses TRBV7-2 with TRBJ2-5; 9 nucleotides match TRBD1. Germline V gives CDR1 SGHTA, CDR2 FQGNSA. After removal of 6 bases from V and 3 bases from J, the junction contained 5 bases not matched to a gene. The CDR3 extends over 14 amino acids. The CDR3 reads CASRSGTGKETQYF. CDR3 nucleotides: TGTGCCAGCAGATCTGGGACAGGGAAAGAGACCCAGTACTTC.

The CDR3 DNA follows: TGTGCCAGCACCTTGGGGAAAGGGGGCCGTGGGGCCAACGTCCTGACTTTC. It is translated as CASTLGKGGRGANVLTF. The rearrangement uses TRBV2 and TRBJ2-6, with 7 bases that match TRBD1. The germline CDR1 and CDR2 sequences are SNHLY and FYNNEI. The CDR3 is 17 amino acids. After removal of 7 bases from V and 3 bases from J, the junction contained 12 bases not matched to a gene.